This T cell receptor beta chain was recorded in a study of T cells in Graves' hyperthyroidism and ophthalmopathy. RNA transcripts yielded amplified TCR beta CDR3 regions. First-round RT-PCR targeting the TCR CDR3 was performed with the HTBI primer set. Each CDR3 protein is one row after TCRdb ran MiXCR on the multiplex PCR reads. There are around 250,000 distinct CDR3 sequences in the sample; over 20% occur only once, and roughly 35% lies in the top ten. The PBMCs studied were ones that came from 10 ml fresh peripheral blood. In its sample, this clonotype was seen many times. The CDR3 runs to 16 residues. Trimming removed 2 bases from V and 0 bases from J, with 14 bases in between. Germline-derived CDR1 and CDR2 are MDHEN and SYDVKM.

The sequence was collected from a woman aged 40 to 50 with Graves' ophthalmopathy. This sequence joins TRBV28 and TRBJ2-7; tentative D call: TRBD1 (5 bases). The source material was blood. CDR3 sequence: CASSLRVGPTSYEQYF. As DNA, the CDR3 is TGTGCCAGCAGTTTACGGGTGGGGCCAACCTCCTACGAGCAGTACTTC. Full variable domain (missing parts from reference TRBV28 and TRBJ2-7): DVKVTQSSRYLVKRTGEKVFLECVQDMDHENMFWYRQDPGLGLRLIYFSYDVKMKEKGDIPEGYSVSREKKERFSLILESASTNQTSMYLCASSLRVGPTSYEQYFGPGTRLTVT.